A selection of T cell receptor beta chains follows, all from one sample in a study of a mutant IDH1 vaccine in newly diagnosed glioma. These TCRs are of unknown antigen specificity. The assay was immunoSEQ multiplex PCR, and TCRdb's table has in-frame clones only and misses some. The sample has 45,000 to 55,000 clones; about 79% are singletons. The source was PBMCs, collected from a glioma patient whose treatment included an IDH1 peptide vaccine. All receptors derive from a man aged 40-49 years with glioma. CDR3s include the opening cysteine and the closing phenylalanine or tryptophan. Each record gives: clone size, V gene, D gene, J gene, CDR3 protein, CDR3 DNA. A D gene is named only where the DNA matches it firmly. Only some rows state a clone size, as once, few, many or a class for expanded clones.

size: NA
V: TRBV18
D: NA
J: TRBJ2-1
CDR3: CASSPPGAGAANNEQFF
DNA: TGTGCCAGCTCACCACCGGGGGCGGGAGCGGCGAACAATGAGCAGTTCTTC

size: NA
V: TRBV2
D: NA
J: TRBJ2-5
CDR3: CASTSIGNQETQYF
DNA: TGTGCCAGCACGAGTATCGGGAACCAAGAGACCCAGTACTTC

size: few
V: TRBV2
D: NA
J: TRBJ1-5
CDR3: CASQTGTLNQPQHF
DNA: TGTGCCAGTCAGACAGGAACCCTCAATCAGCCCCAGCATTTT

size: few
V: TRBV19
D: NA
J: TRBJ1-1
CDR3: CASSARRREYTEAFF
DNA: TGTGCCAGTAGTGCCCGGCGCAGGGAGTACACTGAAGCTTTCTTT

size: few
V: TRBV4-1
D: NA
J: TRBJ1-3
CDR3: CASSQERINSGNTIYF
DNA: TGCGCCAGCAGCCAAGAACGCATAAACTCTGGAAACACCATATATTTT

size: NA
V: TRBV21-1
D: NA
J: TRBJ2-3
CDR3: CASSKYGGYPDTQYF
DNA: TGTGCCAGCAGCAAATATGGGGGGTATCCAGATACGCAGTATTTT

size: NA
V: TRBV25-1
D: NA
J: TRBJ1-1
CDR3: CASSESGGTFF
DNA: TGTGCCAGCAGTGAATCGGGGGGAACTTTCTTT

size: once
V: TRBV30
D: TRBD2
J: TRBJ2-3
CDR3: CAWRISGSSDTQYF
DNA: TGTGCCTGGAGGATTAGCGGGAGTTCAGATACGCAGTATTTT

size: NA
V: TRBV6-5
D: NA
J: TRBJ2-5
CDR3: CASSYSWRVGETQYF
DNA: TGTGCCAGCAGTTACTCGTGGAGGGTCGGAGAGACCCAGTACTTC

size: once
V: TRBV5-1
D: NA
J: TRBJ2-3
CDR3: CASSVDASTDTQYF
DNA: TGCGCCAGCAGCGTAGATGCTAGCACAGATACGCAGTATTTT

size: NA
V: TRBV7-9
D: TRBD1
J: TRBJ1-4
CDR3: CASSLVNRGRTNEKLFF
DNA: TGTGCCAGCAGCTTAGTCAACAGGGGGCGAACTAATGAAAAACTGTTTTTT

size: NA
V: TRBV15
D: NA
J: TRBJ2-1
CDR3: CATSRGHYNEQFF
DNA: TGTGCCACCAGCAGGGGCCATTACAATGAGCAGTTCTTC

size: NA
V: TRBV2
D: TRBD2
J: TRBJ2-7
CDR3: CASSDPLAGVPYEQYF
DNA: TGTGCCAGCAGTGACCCCCTAGCGGGAGTCCCCTACGAGCAGTACTTC

size: NA
V: TRBV2
D: NA
J: TRBJ1-1
CDR3: CASRERGGPNTEAFF
DNA: TGTGCCAGCCGGGAGCGTGGGGGGCCGAACACTGAAGCTTTCTTT

size: NA
V: TRBV19
D: TRBD1
J: TRBJ2-1
CDR3: CASSMAGGLYNEQFF
DNA: TGTGCCAGTAGTATGGCAGGGGGTCTGTACAATGAGCAGTTCTTC

size: few
V: TRBV6-4
D: NA
J: TRBJ2-2
CDR3: CASSELGHFTGELFF
DNA: TGTGCCAGCAGTGAGCTGGGACACTTCACCGGGGAGCTGTTTTTT

size: few
V: TRBV5-6
D: NA
J: TRBJ2-7
CDR3: CASSWGARYEQYF
DNA: TGTGCCAGCAGCTGGGGGGCCAGGTACGAGCAGTACTTC

size: once
V: TRBV15
D: NA
J: TRBJ2-3
CDR3: CATSRDGRDTQYF
DNA: TGTGCCACCAGCAGAGATGGCAGAGATACGCAGTATTTT

size: NA
V: TRBV6-6
D: NA
J: TRBJ2-2
CDR3: CASSYGRLNTGELFF
DNA: TGTGCCAGCAGTTACGGGCGGCTCAACACCGGGGAGCTGTTTTTT

size: few
V: TRBV7-9
D: NA
J: TRBJ1-1
CDR3: CASSLSRPYTEAFF
DNA: TGTGCCAGCAGCCTATCCCGGCCATACACTGAAGCTTTCTTT

size: NA
V: TRBV27
D: NA
J: TRBJ1-5
CDR3: CASSSLPGGRGFRANQPQHF
DNA: TGTGCCAGCAGTTCCCTCCCCGGGGGGCGTGGGTTTCGGGCAAATCAGCCCCAGCATTTT

size: NA
V: TRBV6-1
D: NA
J: TRBJ2-5
CDR3: CASSDLSRGRLSRETQYF
DNA: TGTGCCAGCAGTGATCTGTCGAGGGGGAGGCTTTCGCGGGAGACCCAGTACTTC

size: NA
V: TRBV7-8
D: NA
J: TRBJ2-4
CDR3: CASSLSVSRPKNIQYF
DNA: TGTGCCAGCAGCTTATCCGTCAGCCGACCCAAAAACATTCAGTACTTC

size: NA
V: TRBV28
D: NA
J: TRBJ2-5
CDR3: CASSLLTGQGIETQYF
DNA: TGTGCCAGCAGTTTATTAACTGGGCAGGGTATAGAGACCCAGTACTTC

size: NA
V: TRBV15
D: TRBD1
J: TRBJ1-2
CDR3: CATSPRDAGTAYGYTF
DNA: TGTGCCACCAGCCCCCGGGACGCCGGGACAGCTTATGGCTACACCTTC

size: NA
V: TRBV6-6
D: NA
J: TRBJ1-2
CDR3: CASSYSSGWEGGYTF
DNA: TGTGCCAGCAGTTACTCGAGCGGGTGGGAGGGCGGCTACACCTTC

size: few
V: TRBV7-9
D: NA
J: TRBJ1-4
CDR3: CASSSPMGWWDGTNEKLFF
DNA: TGTGCCAGCAGCTCCCCAATGGGGTGGTGGGACGGCACCAATGAAAAACTGTTTTTT

size: NA
V: TRBV18
D: TRBD2
J: TRBJ2-6
CDR3: CASSLFGTSGSTGANVLTF
DNA: TGTGCCAGCTCACTATTTGGGACTAGCGGGAGTACTGGGGCCAACGTCCTGACTTTC

size: NA
V: TRBV7-2
D: TRBD2
J: TRBJ2-1
CDR3: CASSLDGRAGNEQFF
DNA: TGTGCCAGCAGCTTAGACGGGAGGGCCGGAAATGAGCAGTTCTTC

size: NA
V: TRBV13
D: NA
J: TRBJ2-1
CDR3: CASTLLVRGRNEQFF
DNA: TGTGCCAGCACCCTTCTGGTCCGGGGCAGGAATGAGCAGTTCTTC

size: few
V: TRBV5-1
D: TRBD1
J: TRBJ2-1
CDR3: CASSLTRDPGGYEQFF
DNA: TGCGCCAGCAGCTTAACCCGGGACCCAGGGGGCTATGAGCAGTTCTTC

size: NA
V: TRBV6-1
D: NA
J: TRBJ2-7
CDR3: CASSGGHTYEQYF
DNA: TGTGCCAGCAGTGGGGGTCACACCTACGAGCAGTACTTC

size: NA
V: TRBV6-1
D: NA
J: TRBJ1-5
CDR3: CASSRPGPQHF
DNA: TGTGCCAGCAGTCGTCCCGGGCCCCAGCATTTT

size: once
V: TRBV6-5
D: NA
J: TRBJ1-2
CDR3: CASSYGRLANYGYTF
DNA: TGTGCCAGCAGTTACGGTCGGCTGGCTAACTATGGCTACACCTTC

size: few
V: TRBV15
D: TRBD2
J: TRBJ2-7
CDR3: CATSPDSSGRGEQYF
DNA: TGTGCCACCAGCCCAGACAGTAGCGGGAGAGGCGAGCAGTACTTC

size: NA
V: TRBV28
D: TRBD1
J: TRBJ1-4
CDR3: CASSGRLGQVNEKLFF
DNA: TGTGCCAGCAGTGGGAGGCTGGGACAGGTTAATGAAAAACTGTTTTTT

size: once
V: TRBV5-8
D: NA
J: TRBJ2-5
CDR3: CASSLVWGSQETQYF
DNA: TGTGCCAGCAGCTTGGTTTGGGGGTCCCAAGAGACCCAGTACTTC

size: NA
V: TRBV25-1
D: NA
J: TRBJ2-2
CDR3: CASSVSGNTGELFF
DNA: TGTGCCAGCAGTGTCTCCGGGAACACCGGGGAGCTGTTTTTT

size: NA
V: TRBV11-2
D: NA
J: TRBJ1-5
CDR3: CASSLEGRGQPQHF
DNA: TGTGCCAGCAGCTTAGAGGGGAGAGGACAGCCCCAGCATTTT

size: NA
V: TRBV5-1
D: NA
J: TRBJ2-5
CDR3: CASSRDTLETQYF
DNA: TGCGCCAGCAGCCGGGACACGCTAGAGACCCAGTACTTC

size: NA
V: TRBV6-1
D: NA
J: TRBJ1-3
CDR3: CASISTAPSGNTIYF
DNA: TGTGCCAGCATTTCGACCGCCCCCTCTGGAAACACCATATATTTT

size: NA
V: TRBV9
D: NA
J: TRBJ2-1
CDR3: CASSENPRGSYNEQFF
DNA: TGTGCCAGCAGCGAAAACCCCCGGGGCTCCTACAATGAGCAGTTCTTC

size: NA
V: TRBV29-1
D: TRBD2
J: TRBJ2-7
CDR3: CSVETSGMGEQYF
DNA: TGCAGCGTGGAGACTAGCGGGATGGGCGAGCAGTACTTC

size: NA
V: TRBV2
D: NA
J: TRBJ1-2
CDR3: CASRVDGTNYGYTF
DNA: TGTGCCAGCAGGGTGGACGGAACGAACTATGGCTACACCTTC

size: NA
V: TRBV7-9
D: NA
J: TRBJ1-1
CDR3: CASSDSMNTEAFF
DNA: TGTGCCAGCAGCGACAGCATGAACACTGAAGCTTTCTTT

size: once
V: TRBV6-6
D: NA
J: TRBJ1-3
CDR3: CASREQGSGNTIYF
DNA: TGTGCCAGCAGAGAACAGGGCAGTGGAAACACCATATATTTT

size: few
V: TRBV19
D: TRBD2
J: TRBJ2-1
CDR3: CASRELAGLNNEQFF
DNA: TGTGCCAGTAGAGAACTAGCGGGGCTTAACAATGAGCAGTTCTTC

size: NA
V: TRBV2
D: TRBD2
J: TRBJ2-2
CDR3: CASSVFSGSTGELFF
DNA: TGTGCCAGCAGTGTCTTCAGCGGGAGTACCGGGGAGCTGTTTTTT

size: NA
V: TRBV5-6
D: NA
J: TRBJ1-2
CDR3: CASSSAPFGYTF
DNA: TGTGCCAGCAGCTCGGCCCCCTTTGGCTACACCTTC

size: few
V: TRBV29-1
D: NA
J: TRBJ1-2
CDR3: CSVEDLGSLGGYTF
DNA: TGCAGCGTTGAAGATCTAGGCAGTCTGGGGGGCTACACCTTC

size: NA
V: TRBV9
D: NA
J: TRBJ2-5
CDR3: CASSGGGVQETQYF
DNA: TGTGCCAGCAGCGGAGGAGGGGTACAAGAGACCCAGTACTTC

size: NA
V: TRBV13
D: NA
J: TRBJ1-1
CDR3: CASSLGRTTFQIEAFF
DNA: TGTGCCAGCAGCTTAGGCCGCACTACGTTCCAGATTGAAGCTTTCTTT

size: NA
V: TRBV29-1
D: NA
J: TRBJ2-7
CDR3: CSVVAALNEQYF
DNA: TGCAGCGTTGTGGCTGCTTTAAACGAGCAGTACTTC

size: NA
V: TRBV6-6
D: NA
J: TRBJ2-3
CDR3: CASSYSPLGRTDTQYF
DNA: TGTGCCAGCAGTTACTCGCCCCTAGGACGCACAGATACGCAGTATTTT

size: NA
V: TRBV6-4
D: NA
J: TRBJ2-2
CDR3: CASSEDYTGELFF
DNA: TGTGCCAGCAGTGAGGACTACACCGGGGAGCTGTTTTTT

size: NA
V: TRBV18
D: TRBD1
J: TRBJ2-5
CDR3: CASSHNRGQETQYF
DNA: TGTGCCAGCTCACATAACAGGGGGCAAGAGACCCAGTACTTC